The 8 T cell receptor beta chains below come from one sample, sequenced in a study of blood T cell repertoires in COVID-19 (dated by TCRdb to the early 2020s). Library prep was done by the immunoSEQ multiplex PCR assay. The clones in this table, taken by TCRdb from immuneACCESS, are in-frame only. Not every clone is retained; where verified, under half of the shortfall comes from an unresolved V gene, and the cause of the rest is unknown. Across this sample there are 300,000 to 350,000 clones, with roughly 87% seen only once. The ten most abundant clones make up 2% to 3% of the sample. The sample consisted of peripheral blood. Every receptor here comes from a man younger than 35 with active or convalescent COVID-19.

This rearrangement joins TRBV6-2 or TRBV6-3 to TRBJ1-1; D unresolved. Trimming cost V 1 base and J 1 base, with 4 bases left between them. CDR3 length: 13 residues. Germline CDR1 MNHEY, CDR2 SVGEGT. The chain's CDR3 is CASSYLRNTEAFF. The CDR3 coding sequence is TGTGCCAGCAGTTACTTGAGGAACACTGAAGCTTTCTTT.

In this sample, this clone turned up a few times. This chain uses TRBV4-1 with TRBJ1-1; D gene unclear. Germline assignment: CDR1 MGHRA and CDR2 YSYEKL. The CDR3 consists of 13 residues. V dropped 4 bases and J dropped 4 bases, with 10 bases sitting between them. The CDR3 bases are TGCGCCAGCAGCCCGGTGGGCGTCACTGAAGCTTTCTTT. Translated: CASSPVGVTEAFF.

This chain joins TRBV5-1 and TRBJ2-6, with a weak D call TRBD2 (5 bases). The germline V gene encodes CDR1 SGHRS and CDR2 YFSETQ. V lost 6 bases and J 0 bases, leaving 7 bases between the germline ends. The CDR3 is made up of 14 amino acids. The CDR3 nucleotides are TGCGCCAGCACACGGGACTCTGGGGCCAACGTCCTGACTTTC. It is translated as CASTRDSGANVLTF.

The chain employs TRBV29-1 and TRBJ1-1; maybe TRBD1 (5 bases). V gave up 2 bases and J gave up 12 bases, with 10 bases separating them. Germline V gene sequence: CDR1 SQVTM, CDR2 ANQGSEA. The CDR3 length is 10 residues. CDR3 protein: CSVEMQGSFF. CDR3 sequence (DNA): TGCAGCGTTGAAATGCAGGGTTCTTTCTTT.

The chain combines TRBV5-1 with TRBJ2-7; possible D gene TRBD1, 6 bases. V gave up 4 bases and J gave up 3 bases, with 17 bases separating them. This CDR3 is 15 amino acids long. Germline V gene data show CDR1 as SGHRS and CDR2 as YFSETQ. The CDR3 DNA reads TGCGCCAGCAGCAGACTTGCCGGGACAAACTACGAGCAGTACTTC. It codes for CASSRLAGTNYEQYF.

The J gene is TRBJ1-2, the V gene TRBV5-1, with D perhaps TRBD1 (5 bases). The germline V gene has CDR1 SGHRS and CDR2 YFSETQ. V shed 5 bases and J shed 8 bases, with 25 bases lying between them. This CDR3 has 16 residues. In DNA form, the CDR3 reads TGCGCCAGCAGGTTGATCCCCACCGGACAAATAAGAGGCTACACCTTC. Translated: CASRLIPTGQIRGYTF.

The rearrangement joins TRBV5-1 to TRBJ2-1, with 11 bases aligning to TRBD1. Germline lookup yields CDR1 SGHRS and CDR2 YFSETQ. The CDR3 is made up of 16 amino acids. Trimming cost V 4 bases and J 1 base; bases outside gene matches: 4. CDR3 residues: CASSKGQGGSYNEQFF. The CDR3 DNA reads TGCGCCAGCAGCAAGGGACAGGGGGGTTCCTACAATGAGCAGTTCTTC. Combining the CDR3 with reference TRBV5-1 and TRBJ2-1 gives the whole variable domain KAGVTQTPRYLIKTRGQQVTLSCSPISGHRSVSWYQQTPGQGLQFLFEYFSETQRNKGNFPGRFSGRQFSNSRSEMNVSTLELGDSALYLCASSKGQGGSYNEQFFGPGTRLTVL.

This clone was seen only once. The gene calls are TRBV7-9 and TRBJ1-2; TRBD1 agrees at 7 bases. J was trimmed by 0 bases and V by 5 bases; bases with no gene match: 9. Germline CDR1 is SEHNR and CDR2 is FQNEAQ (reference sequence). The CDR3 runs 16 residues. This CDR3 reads CASSPGQSPPNYGYTF. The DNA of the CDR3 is TGTGCCAGCAGCCCGGGACAGTCACCTCCTAACTATGGCTACACCTTC.